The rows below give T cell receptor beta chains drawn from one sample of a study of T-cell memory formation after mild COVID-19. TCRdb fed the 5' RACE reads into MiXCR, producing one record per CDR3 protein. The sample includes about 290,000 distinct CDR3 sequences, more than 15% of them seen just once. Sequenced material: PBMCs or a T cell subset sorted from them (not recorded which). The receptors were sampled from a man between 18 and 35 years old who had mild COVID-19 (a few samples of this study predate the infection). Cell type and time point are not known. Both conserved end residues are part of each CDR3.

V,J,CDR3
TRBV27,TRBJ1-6,CASSLSGPGSPLHF
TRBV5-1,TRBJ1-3,CASSLGDSGNTIYF
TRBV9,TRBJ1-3,CASSVRTGGNTIYF
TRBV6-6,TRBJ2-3,CASSYGGGGTDTQYF
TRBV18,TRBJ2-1,CASSPQDLAYNEQFF
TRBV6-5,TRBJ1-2,CASSYSMALADGYTF
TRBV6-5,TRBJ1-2,CASSLYGPTGANYGYTF
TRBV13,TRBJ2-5,CASSSIAGGPETQYF
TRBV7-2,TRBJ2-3,CASSLLGWASTDTQYF
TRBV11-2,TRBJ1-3,CASSIQGLRNTIYF
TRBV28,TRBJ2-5,CASSYVGQETQYF
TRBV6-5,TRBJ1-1,CASSRSGQGTEAFF
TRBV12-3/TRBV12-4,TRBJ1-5,CASSDRHQPQHF
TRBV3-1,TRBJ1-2,CASSLTGVDYGYTF
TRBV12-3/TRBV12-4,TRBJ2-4,CASSSRLQGLAKNIQYF
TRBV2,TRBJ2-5,CASTRDAQETQYF
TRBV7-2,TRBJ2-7,CASSWAHGQSSYEQYF
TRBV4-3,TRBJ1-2,CASSPKPGRAARGYTF
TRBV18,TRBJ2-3,CASSTMDPAQDTQYF
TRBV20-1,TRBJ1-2,CSAAGTGKYGYTF
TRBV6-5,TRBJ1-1,CASSYMGVDTEAFF
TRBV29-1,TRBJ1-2,CSVEQAPYGYTF
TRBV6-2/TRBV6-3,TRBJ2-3,CASLYRGSYTQYF
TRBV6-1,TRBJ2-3,CASSELGLAGTDTQYF
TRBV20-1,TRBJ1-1,CSARDPRRGESEAFF
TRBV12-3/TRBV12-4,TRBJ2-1,CASSEPRGNEQFF
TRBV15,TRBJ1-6,CATSTDLSPNSPLHF
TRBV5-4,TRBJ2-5,CASSLQTSGQETQYF
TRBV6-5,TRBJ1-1,CASSRQLAMNTEVFF
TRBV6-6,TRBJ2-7,CASSLIYEQYF
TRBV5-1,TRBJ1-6,CASSLAPGGNSPLHF
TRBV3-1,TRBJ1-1,CASSHGDAAEAFF
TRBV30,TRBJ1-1,CAWRQMNTEAFF
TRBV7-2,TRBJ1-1,CASSSDGAFF
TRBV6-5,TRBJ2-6,CASGPWGANVLTF
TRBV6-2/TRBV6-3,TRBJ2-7,CASSYDSAYEQYF
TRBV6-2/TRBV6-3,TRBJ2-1,CASSGTSDYNEQFF
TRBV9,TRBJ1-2,CASSTMDSLNNYGYTF
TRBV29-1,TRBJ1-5,CSVVVELGQPQHF
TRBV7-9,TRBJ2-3,CASTRPGGGPDTQYF
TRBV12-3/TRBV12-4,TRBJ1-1,CASSNIGTEAFF
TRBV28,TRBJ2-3,CASSLGTSITDTQYF
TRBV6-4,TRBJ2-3,CASSDSFNTDTQYF
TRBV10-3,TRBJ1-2,CAISESGQGASGYTF
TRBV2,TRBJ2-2,CASSSTGEATGELFF
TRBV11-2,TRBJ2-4,CASSRGAGNGDHIQYF
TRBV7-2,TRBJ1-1,CASSKDRGGTEAFF
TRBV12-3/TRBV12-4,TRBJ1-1,CATYPRDGTEAFF